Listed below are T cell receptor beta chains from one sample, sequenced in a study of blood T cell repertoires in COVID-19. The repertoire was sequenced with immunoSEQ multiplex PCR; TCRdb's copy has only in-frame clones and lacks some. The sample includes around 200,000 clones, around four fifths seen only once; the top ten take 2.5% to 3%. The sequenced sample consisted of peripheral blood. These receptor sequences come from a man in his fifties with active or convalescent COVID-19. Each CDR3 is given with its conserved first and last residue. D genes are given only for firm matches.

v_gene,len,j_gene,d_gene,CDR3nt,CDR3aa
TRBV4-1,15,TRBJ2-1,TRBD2,TGCGCCAGCAGCCAACCCCCGGGGGGAGGCAATGAGCAGTTCTTC,CASSQPPGGGNEQFF
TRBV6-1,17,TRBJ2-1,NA,TGTGCCAGCAGTGAAATCCCGGGATTACTCCGAAACAATGAGCAGTTCTTC,CASSEIPGLLRNNEQFF
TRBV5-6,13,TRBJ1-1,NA,TGTGCCAGCAGCTTGGTTGTGGCAGGTGAAGCTTTCTTT,CASSLVVAGEAFF
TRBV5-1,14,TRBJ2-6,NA,TGCGCCAGCAGCTCCGGTTCTGGGGCCAACGTCCTGACTTTC,CASSSGSGANVLTF
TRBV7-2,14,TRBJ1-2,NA,TGTGCCAGCAGCTTGGCCCAAGGAGACTATGGCTACACCTTC,CASSLAQGDYGYTF
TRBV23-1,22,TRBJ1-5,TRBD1,TGCGCCAGCAGTCAAATCCGGGGGGAAGGCGGGACAGGGGTTCCGGGCAATCAGCCCCAGCATTTT,CASSQIRGEGGTGVPGNQPQHF
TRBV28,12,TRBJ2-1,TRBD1,TGTGCCAGCAGCCATCCGGACAGGGTGGAGTTCTTC,CASSHPDRVEFF
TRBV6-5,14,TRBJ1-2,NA,TGTGCCAGCAGACAAGGCGGACTGACCTATGGCTACACCTTC,CASRQGGLTYGYTF
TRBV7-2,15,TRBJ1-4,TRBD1,TGTGCCAGCAGCATCAGGGGGCGCCCTAATGAAAAACTGTTTTTT,CASSIRGRPNEKLFF
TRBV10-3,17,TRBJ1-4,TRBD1,TGTGCCATCAGTGAGATTTATGGACAGGGCGCTAATGAAAAACTGTTTTTT,CAISEIYGQGANEKLFF
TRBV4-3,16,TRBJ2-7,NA,TGCGCCAGCAGCCAAGGAGGGTTTGGGACACCCTACGAGCAGTACTTC,CASSQGGFGTPYEQYF
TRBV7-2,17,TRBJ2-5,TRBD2,TGTGCCAGCAGCCTAAAAACGGGACTAGCGGGGGGGGAGACCCAGTACTTC,CASSLKTGLAGGETQYF
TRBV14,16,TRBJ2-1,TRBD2,TGTGCCAGCAGCCAAGGTGAGGTAGCGGGAGGCAATGAGCAGTTCTTC,CASSQGEVAGGNEQFF
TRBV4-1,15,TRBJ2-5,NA,TGCGCCAGCAGGAGGGGAGGCTCCCTCCAAGAGACCCAGTACTTC,CASRRGGSLQETQYF
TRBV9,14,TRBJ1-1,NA,TGTGCCAGCAGCGTATTAGGGGTGAACACTGAAGCTTTCTTT,CASSVLGVNTEAFF
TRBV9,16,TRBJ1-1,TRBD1,TGTGCCAGCAGCGTAGAGTCCAGGGGGGATCCACATGAAGCTTTCTTT,CASSVESRGDPHEAFF
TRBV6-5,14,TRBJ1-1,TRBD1,TGTGCCAGCAGCCTCGGACAGGGATACACTGAAGCTTTCTTT,CASSLGQGYTEAFF
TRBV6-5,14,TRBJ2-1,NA,TGTGCCAGCACGCTAGCCAATTCCTACAATGAGCAGTTCTTC,CASTLANSYNEQFF
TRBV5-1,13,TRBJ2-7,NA,TGCGCCAGCAGTTGGGACAAACCTTACGAGCAGTACTTC,CASSWDKPYEQYF
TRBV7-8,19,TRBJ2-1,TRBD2,TGTGCCAGCAGGGTGGGGGGACTAGCGGGTGGTGGCTCCTACAATGAGCAGTTCTTC,CASRVGGLAGGGSYNEQFF